This T cell receptor (beta chain) was observed in a study of follicular helper T cells after annual influenza vaccination. Sample time point: 2015-2016 season, 7 days after influenza vaccination. The repertoire was sequenced with immunoSEQ multiplex PCR; TCRdb's copy has only in-frame clones and lacks some. This sample has about 5,000 clones; 83% occur once, and the top ten carry approximately 1.1%. This CDR3 region has 16 residues. Germline V lookup: CDR1 SGHTA, CDR2 FQGNSA. The J segment lost 5 bases and the V segment lost 3 bases, leaving 5 bases of the junction unmatched. Details on this clone: This same CDR3 is encoded by further DNA sequences in the sample.

The gene calls are TRBV7-2 and TRBJ2-2; 11 bases line up with TRBD2. This receptor was taken from an adult who received the influenza vaccine. Specimen: CXCR5+ CD38- circulating T follicular helper cells from blood, collected 7 days after influenza vaccination. Subset denoted: circulating Tfh, non-naive CD4+CXCR5+PD-1+ (ICOS+CD38+ or ICOS-CD38-). The CDR3 region has the DNA TGTGCCAGCAGCTTTATAGCGGGGGGGCGTACCGGGGAGCTGTTTTTT. This encodes CASSFIAGGRTGELFF.